The 30 T cell receptor beta chains given below trace back to one sample, sequenced in a study of T cells in Graves' hyperthyroidism and ophthalmopathy. Amplification of TCR beta CDR3 regions used RNA as the template. Primed by the HTBI set, a first-round RT-PCR was run on the TCR CDR3. Via MiXCR, TCRdb re-called the multiplex PCR reads, giving one row per CDR3 protein. Altogether about 840,000 distinct CDR3 sequences are present, 38% being singletons, with the ten largest covering around 9.3%. The sequenced material came from blood. The receptors here all came from a young man with Graves' hyperthyroidism.

This clonotype was found many times. CDR3 loop: CASTMGVNTEAFF. The CDR3 region has the DNA TGTGCCAGCACGATGGGGGTAAACACTGAAGCTTTCTTT. The V gene is TRBV2, the J gene TRBJ1-1, with D tentatively TRBD1 (5 bases). Trimming left V 7 bases short and J 2 bases short, with 11 bases between. Germline loops: CDR1 SNHLY, CDR2 FYNNEI. This CDR3 has 13 amino acids.

About this clonotype: A much larger clone differs from this one at a single base, so this may be a read error. This chain joins TRBV6-6 and TRBJ1-1; D perhaps matches TRBD1 (6 bases). V shed 2 bases and J shed 3 bases, with 7 bases lying between them. CDR3 length: 13 amino acids. Per germline, CDR1 MNHNY and CDR2 SVGAGI (reference sequence). The CDR3 nucleotides are TGTGCCAGCAGTTACGAGGGGGACACTGAAGCTTTCTTT. Protein: CASSYEGDTEAFF.

The V and J genes are TRBV11-1 and TRBJ2-1; D possibly uses TRBD1 or TRBD2 (6 bases each). The germline V and J ends were trimmed by 2 bases and 1 base, with 9 bases remaining between them. CDR1 is SGHAT and CDR2 is FQDESV in the germline V gene (reference sequence). The CDR3 spans 15 residues. The CDR3 loop is CASSLRGRSYNEQFF. CDR3 nucleotide sequence: TGTGCCAGCAGCTTACGGGGGCGGTCCTACAATGAGCAGTTCTTC. The full variable domain, with the rest looked up from reference TRBV11-1 and TRBJ2-1, is EAEVAQSPRYKITEKSQAVAFWCDPISGHATLYWYRQILGQGPELLVQFQDESVVDDSQLPKDRFSAERLKGVDSTLKIQPAELGDSAMYLCASSLRGRSYNEQFFGPGTRLTVL.

The CDR3 DNA reads as TGTGCCATCAGTGGGGTAGCGGGACCCACAGATACGCAGTATTTT. This codes for CAISGVAGPTDTQYF. The genes are TRBV10-3 and TRBJ2-3, with 8 bases fitting TRBD2. Germline V gene sequence: CDR1 ENHRY, CDR2 SYGVKD. The CDR3 spans 15 residues. With V trimmed by 4 bases and J by 2 bases, 5 bases remained unmatched.

This clonotype was seen a single time. The junction departs from germline at one end; a sequencing error may be responsible. V gene TRBV11-2 combines with J gene TRBJ2-7; 8 positions match TRBD2. The germline CDR1 and CDR2 sequences are SGHAT and FQNNGV. CDR3 length: 16 amino acids. The CDR3 nucleotides are TGTGCCGGCAGCTTAGATACAGCGGGGGCTCGTCGCGAGCAGTACTTC. Residues: CAGSLDTAGARREQYF. Using reference TRBV11-2 and TRBJ2-7 for the parts outside the CDR3, the full variable domain is EAGVAQSPRYKIIEKRQSVAFWCNPISGHATLYWYQQILGQGPKLLIQFQNNGVVDDSQLPKDRFSAERLKGVDSTLKIQPAKLEDSAVYLCAGSLDTAGARREQYFGPGTRLTVT.

Remarks on this clonotype: Possible read error: a much larger clone is one base away. This rearrangement joins TRBV15 to TRBJ2-7; tentative D call: TRBD1 (5 bases). CDR1 and CDR2 (germline): LNHNV, YYDKDF (reference sequence). This CDR3 is built from 15 residues. Trimming removed 1 base at V and 2 bases at J, with 12 bases between. The CDR3 coding sequence is TGTGCCACCAGCAGAGCGGGCGCAGGGACCTACGAGCAGTACTTC. This gives the protein CATSRAGAGTYEQYF.

This clonotype was observed a few times. This chain joins TRBV9 and TRBJ1-6; 9 positions match TRBD1. The J segment lost 9 bases and the V segment lost 5 bases, leaving 3 bases of the junction unmatched. The CDR3 has 13 amino acids. Germline V gene data show CDR1 as SGDLS and CDR2 as YYNGEE. The CDR3 DNA reads as TGTGCCAGCAGGGGACAGGGCTTTTCACCCCTCCACTTT. Its protein is CASRGQGFSPLHF. Full variable domain (outside the CDR3, taken from reference TRBV9 and TRBJ1-6): DSGVTQTPKHLITATGQRVTLRCSPRSGDLSVYWYQQSLDQGLQFLIQYYNGEERAKGNILERFSAQQFPDLHSELNLSSLELGDSALYFCASRGQGFSPLHFGNGTRLTVT.

In its sample, this clonotype was seen many times. The V call is TRBV29-1, the J call TRBJ1-2; D remains ambiguous. With 4 bases removed from V and 0 bases from J, the gap between germline ends came to 9 bases. CDR1 SQVTM and CDR2 ANQGSEA come from the germline V gene. There are 13 residues in the CDR3. CDR3 sequence (DNA): TGCAGCGTTGCCCTGAGCCCTAACTATGGCTACACCTTC. It translates to CSVALSPNYGYTF.

This sequence joins TRBV6-1 and TRBJ2-6, with D maybe TRBD2 (5 bases). The CDR3 totals 17 residues. The germline V and J ends were trimmed by 7 bases and 0 bases, with 16 bases remaining between them. From germline, CDR1 is MNHNS and CDR2 SASEGT. As DNA, the CDR3 is TGTGCCAGCACCCCCGGGGAAGCCACCTCTGGGGCCAACGTCCTGACTTTC. Its protein is CASTPGEATSGANVLTF.

This clonotype was counted many times. DNA of the CDR3: TGCAGCGCCGCTCTAGTTGGGGAAAAACTGTTTTTT. Amino acid sequence: CSAALVGEKLFF. The chain uses TRBV29-1 and TRBJ1-4; D uncertain. The germline V and J ends were trimmed by 7 bases and 8 bases, with 14 bases remaining between them. Germline V CDR1 and CDR2: SQVTM, ANQGSEA. This CDR3 is 12 amino acids long.

This clonotype appeared many times. CDR3 residues: CSASRDTSYEQYF. The CDR3 DNA reads TGCAGTGCTTCGCGGGACACCTCCTACGAGCAGTACTTC. This rearrangement joins TRBV20-1 to TRBJ2-7, with D perhaps given as TRBD1 or TRBD2 (6 bases each). This CDR3 has 13 residues. The V gene lost 5 bases and the J gene lost 0 bases, with 11 bases spanning the gap. The V gene's germline CDR1 is DFQATT and CDR2 SNEGSKA (reference sequence).

The gene calls are TRBV20-1 and TRBJ2-7, with D tentatively TRBD2 (6 bases). V gave up 0 bases and J gave up 1 base, with 10 bases separating them. CDR3 length: 14 residues. CDR1 DFQATT and CDR2 SNEGSKA come from the germline V gene (reference sequence). The CDR3 region is CSARDVGLSYEQYF. The DNA of the CDR3 is TGCAGTGCTAGAGACGTCGGACTATCCTACGAGCAGTACTTC.

The V gene is TRBV4-1, the J gene TRBJ2-2; no clear D. The CDR3 is 13 residues long. V lost 0 bases and J 6 bases, leaving 5 bases between the germline ends. Germline lookup yields CDR1 MGHRA and CDR2 YSYEKL. The CDR3 coding sequence is TGCGCCAGCAGCCAAGACCTCTCCGGGGAGCTGTTTTTT. Translated: CASSQDLSGELFF.

This chain connects TRBV7-8 to TRBJ2-2; 8 bases match TRBD2. Trimming took 5 bases from V and 5 from J; bases not matched to a gene: 7. Per the germline V gene, CDR1 is SGHVS and CDR2 is FQNEAQ. The CDR3 runs 15 residues. The CDR3 protein is CASSQAASGTGELFF. CDR3 DNA sequence: TGTGCCAGCAGCCAGGCGGCTAGCGGGACCGGGGAGCTGTTTTTT.

This clonotype was picked up many times. V and J are TRBV20-1 and TRBJ2-5; 11 bases are a match to TRBD2. The CDR3 extends over 15 amino acids. Germline V CDR1 and CDR2: DFQATT, SNEGSKA (reference sequence). The ends lost 4 bases at V and 4 bases at J; junction bases unmatched: 8. This CDR3 reads CSATLAGGLGETQYF. As DNA, the CDR3 is TGCAGTGCTACCCTAGCGGGAGGACTAGGAGAGACCCAGTACTTC.

The chain couples TRBV5-4 to TRBJ2-7, with D maybe TRBD1 (5 bases). Looked up from germline, CDR1 is SGHNT and CDR2 is YYREEE (reference sequence). Between the trimmed V and J ends, which lost 4 bases and 3 bases, there was a span of 11 bases. CDR3 size: 13 residues. This CDR3 is CASSHTDSYEQYF. Written as DNA, the CDR3 is TGTGCCAGCAGCCACACCGACAGCTACGAGCAGTACTTC.

This chain links TRBV9 with TRBJ1-2, with D perhaps TRBD1 (6 bases). This CDR3 region has 15 residues. CDR1 is SGDLS and CDR2 is YYNGEE in the germline V gene. Trimming removed 4 bases from V and 6 bases from J, with 19 bases in between. The CDR3 region is CASSTGTRTWHGYTF. The CDR3 DNA is TGTGCCAGCAGCACCGGGACAAGGACCTGGCATGGCTACACCTTC.

As concerns this clonotype: With a much larger clone just one base away, this may be a read error. This chain joins TRBV7-9 and TRBJ1-2; unclear D gene. Per the germline V gene, CDR1 is SEHNR and CDR2 is FQNEAQ (reference sequence). This CDR3 has 15 residues. The V and J ends lost 5 bases and 4 bases respectively, with 17 bases between them. CDR3 nucleotides: TGTGCCAGCAGCCAGAGGAGGGCCGGGCCCTATGGCTACACCTTC. Protein product: CASSQRRAGPYGYTF.

The rearrangement joins TRBV20-1 to TRBJ2-1; 8 bases map to TRBD2. The CDR3 runs to 15 residues. Per the germline V gene, CDR1 is DFQATT and CDR2 is SNEGSKA (reference sequence). The V gene end was trimmed by 3 bases and the J gene end by 5 bases; junction bases not matched to a gene: 9. This CDR3 is CSASLMTSADNEQFF. The CDR3 DNA follows: TGCAGTGCTAGTCTGATGACTAGCGCAGACAATGAGCAGTTCTTC.

This clonotype was observed a handful of times. The J gene is TRBJ2-7, the V gene TRBV7-2; 7 nucleotides match TRBD2. This CDR3 is 14 amino acids long. CDR1 and CDR2 from the germline V gene are SGHTA and FQGNSA. Trimming removed 4 bases from V and 4 bases from J; junction bases left unmatched: 7. CDR3 bases: TGTGCCAGCAGCTCCGGGACTACGGTTTACGAGCAGTACTTC. As protein: CASSSGTTVYEQYF.

The chain has TRBV2 and TRBJ2-2; 7 bases fit TRBD1. The trim removed 10 bases at V and 4 bases at J, leaving 15 bases unmatched. Germline CDR1 is SNHLY and CDR2 is FYNNEI. The CDR3 length is 16 residues. The CDR3 DNA reads as TGTGCCAACAGGCGACAGGGCGCCACGGGCACCGGGGAGCTGTTTTTT. Protein product: CANRRQGATGTGELFF.

This clonotype was seen many times. The chain uses TRBV7-9 and TRBJ1-3, with TRBD1 identical over 9 bases. The trim removed 5 bases at V and 7 bases at J, leaving 9 bases unmatched. CDR1 and CDR2 (germline): SEHNR, FQNEAQ (reference sequence). The CDR3 sequence is 15 residues long. The CDR3 loop reads CASSKWTGEGNTIYF. CDR3 coding DNA: TGTGCCAGCAGCAAATGGACAGGGGAAGGCAACACCATATATTTT.

This clonotype was seen many times. The chain links TRBV7-9 to TRBJ2-7; 7 nucleotides line up with TRBD1. The CDR3 consists of 13 residues. Trimming took 3 bases from V and 5 from J; bases not matched to a gene: 4. Germline CDR1 SEHNR, CDR2 FQNEAQ (reference sequence). The CDR3 loop is CASSLTGYHEQYF. The CDR3 DNA follows: TGTGCCAGCAGCTTGACAGGGTACCACGAGCAGTACTTC.

The chain combines TRBV7-3 with TRBJ1-2, with 7 positions matching TRBD1. The CDR3 loop spans 13 amino acids. Looked up from germline, CDR1 is SGHTA and CDR2 is FQGTGA. The trim removed 0 bases at V and 7 bases at J, leaving 2 bases unmatched. The CDR3 region has the DNA TGTGCCAGCAGCTTAACCCAGGGGGGTGGCTACACCTTC. It codes for CASSLTQGGGYTF. Based on the CDR3 plus reference TRBV7-3 and TRBJ1-2, the full variable domain is GAGVSQTPSNKVTEKGKYVELRCDPISGHTALYWYRQSLGQGPEFLIYFQGTGAADDSGLPNDRFFAVRPEGSVSTLKIQRTERGDSAVYLCASSLTQGGGYTFGSGTRLTVV.

The chain recombines TRBV7-2 with TRBJ1-5, with 9 bases identical to TRBD1. Losses at the gene ends were 4 bases for V and 5 bases for J; bases not matched to a gene: 9. Germline V gene data show CDR1 as SGHTA and CDR2 as FQGNSA. This CDR3 contains 16 residues. CDR3 amino acids: CASSSAWDREDQPQHF. The DNA of the CDR3 is TGTGCCAGCAGCTCAGCTTGGGACAGGGAAGATCAGCCCCAGCATTTT.

The table lists this clonotype with many counts. The chain couples TRBV7-9 to TRBJ2-7, with 10 bases that match TRBD2. V was clipped by 5 bases and J by 4 bases; unmatched bases: 5. Germline values: CDR1 SEHNR, CDR2 FQNEAQ (reference sequence). The CDR3 has 14 amino acids. CDR3 bases: TGTGCCAGCAGCCCTAGCGGGGGACCTTACGAGCAGTACTTC. Amino acids: CASSPSGGPYEQYF.

The V gene is TRBV29-1, the J gene TRBJ2-5; D is perhaps TRBD1 (6 bases). V lost 2 bases to trimming and J lost 5 bases, with 9 bases between them. The germline V gene has CDR1 SQVTM and CDR2 ANQGSEA. This CDR3 has 12 residues. CDR3 DNA sequence: TGCAGCGTTGAACAGGGGCGGGAGACCCAGTACTTC. This codes for CSVEQGRETQYF.

This clonotype was detected ten times or more. J is TRBJ1-1 and V is TRBV19; no definite D call. Trimming shortened V by 2 bases and J by 8 bases, and 6 bases separated the two germline ends. Per germline, CDR1 LNHDA and CDR2 SQIVND (reference sequence). The CDR3 consists of 11 residues. CDR3 in DNA: TGTGCCAGTAGTATATCCAGAGAAGCTTTCTTT. It codes for CASSISREAFF.

This clonotype was detected ten times or more. This rearrangement joins TRBV10-2 to TRBJ1-6, with D uncertain. V was cut by 4 bases and J by 8 bases, with 15 bases left in between. The CDR3 is 15 residues long. Germline-derived CDR1 and CDR2 are WSHSY and SAAADI. The CDR3: CASSATGVGDSPLHF. CDR3 nucleotides: TGCGCCAGCAGTGCGACCGGGGTCGGAGATTCACCCCTCCACTTT.

The chain joins TRBV10-3 to TRBJ1-6; D gene uncertain. Germline assignment: CDR1 ENHRY and CDR2 SYGVKD. The V and J ends lost 4 bases and 6 bases respectively, with 7 bases between them. The CDR3 has 13 residues. In DNA, the CDR3 is TGTGCCATCAGTGGAACGGGTAATTCACCCCTCCACTTT. It translates to CAISGTGNSPLHF.